The 3 T cell receptor beta chains given below trace back to one sample, sequenced in a study of OX40 agonist ivuxolimab in advanced cancers. Produced via immunoSEQ multiplex PCR; TCRdb's table is partial and in-frame only. The sample shows about 86,000 clones, roughly 89% of them seen only once. The sample consisted of CD4+ or CD8+ T cells sorted from blood, taken in a trial of the OX40 agonist ivuxolimab. These TCRs come from an adult with an advanced solid tumor such as melanoma, head and neck, liver or kidney cancer.

V is TRBV5-1 and J is TRBJ1-2; D not resolved. Trimming stripped 0 bases from V and 1 base from J, with 10 bases between. CDR1 SGHRS and CDR2 YFSETQ come from the germline V gene. This CDR3 has 15 residues. Written as DNA, the CDR3 is TGCGCCAGCAGCTTGGCAGTTAACCTTAACTATGGCTACACCTTC. Residues: CASSLAVNLNYGYTF.

The rearrangement uses TRBV15 and TRBJ1-5; 9 bases line up with TRBD1. Trimming removed 1 base from V and 7 bases from J; junction bases left unmatched: 5. CDR3 length: 15 amino acids. CDR1 and CDR2 from the germline V gene are LNHNV and YYDKDF (reference sequence). CDR3 amino acids: CATSRGTGGDQPQHF. DNA for the CDR3: TGTGCCACCAGCAGAGGAACAGGGGGCGACCAGCCCCAGCATTTT.

CDR3 nucleotides: TGTGCCAGCATAATGTTCCGGGACAATGAGCAGTTCTTC. Translated, it gives CASIMFRDNEQFF. The rearrangement uses TRBV2 and TRBJ2-1; D unresolved. Germline V gene data show CDR1 as SNHLY and CDR2 as FYNNEI. There are 13 residues in the CDR3. Trimming left V 7 bases short and J 5 bases short, with 12 bases between.